This TCR beta chain was sequenced for a study of cytomegalovirus exposure and HLA in healthy donors. Germline V gene data show CDR1 as MNHEY and CDR2 as SVGAGI. The CDR3 extends over 14 amino acids. The primer mix had 60 Vbeta and 13 Jbeta primers. Data came from immunoSEQ multiplex PCR; TCRdb stores just in-frame clones and leaves some out. The sample includes over 200,000 clones, 85% to 90% of them seen just once. The chain employs TRBV6-5 and TRBJ2-5; 9 nucleotides match TRBD1. The closer fit of TRBJ2-7 to the DNA end suggests the J call may be wrong. The sequenced sample consisted of PBMCs. This TCR derives from a human donor in good health. The CDR3 loop is CASSTGTGLYEQYF. The DNA for the CDR3 is TGTGCCAGCAGTACCGGGACAGGGTTATACGAGCAGTACTTC.